The clone carrying this T cell receptor beta chain was observed a few times. This sample was included in a study of blood T cells in healthy people across ages. Extraction yielded at least 5 micrograms of total RNA per sample. Germline values: CDR1 MDHEN, CDR2 SYDVKM. The CDR3 has 12 residues. Trimming pared 1 base from V and 8 bases from J, leaving 6 bases between. For the second PCR, which ran for about 6 to 11 cycles, a sample-barcoded 5' primer and a J-beta primer mix were used. MiXCR, run by TCRdb on the 5' RACE reads, gives a single entry per CDR3 protein. The sample records about 1.5 million distinct CDR3 sequences, approximately 43% being singletons.

The source material was blood. The TCR comes from a woman younger than 30 in good health. V and J are TRBV28 and TRBJ2-1; D is undetermined. The CDR3 reads CASSLSIHEQFF. CDR3 nucleotides: TGTGCCAGCAGTTTATCCATCCATGAGCAGTTCTTC. Full variable domain (rest looked up from reference TRBV28 and TRBJ2-1): DVKVTQSSRYLVKRTGEKVFLECVQDMDHENMFWYRQDPGLGLRLIYFSYDVKMKEKGDIPEGYSVSREKKERFSLILESASTNQTSMYLCASSLSIHEQFFGPGTRLTVL.